The text below deals with one T cell receptor beta chain. Authors' data handling: Estimated nucleated cell counts came from reference gene primer amplification. The table came from immunoSEQ multiplex PCR; TCRdb's copy has only in-frame clones and leaves some out. V, J and clone size were drawn from that table, and D and trimming were deduced from the DNA. The sample yields 310,000 or so clones, roughly 87% seen once. The data were obtained in a study of blood T cell repertoires in COVID-19. Participant age was about 18 to 89 years, and participants resided in about two dozen US areas. Participant reports of clinical history set cohort assignment. Either two negative PCRs, clearance, or symptom resolution qualified Cohort 3 donors as recovered. The receptor was isolated from a woman aged 18 to 35 who had recovered from COVID-19. The material sequenced was PBMCs or T cells enriched from blood (not recorded which).

CDR3 in amino acids: CASSPGQAVTLHF. In DNA form, the CDR3 reads TGTGCCAGCAGCCCCGGACAGGCCGTCACCCTCCACTTT. V is TRBV5-4 and J is TRBJ1-6; TRBD1 aligns across 7 bases. The ends lost 4 bases at V and 14 bases at J; junction bases unmatched: 9. CDR3 size: 13 residues. Germline V gene sequence: CDR1 SGHNT, CDR2 YYREEE (reference sequence). Complete variable domain (other parts from reference TRBV5-4 and TRBJ1-6): ETGVTQSPTHLIKTRGQQVTLRCSSQSGHNTVSWYQQALGQGPQFIFQYYREEENGRGNFPPRFSGLQFPNYSSELNVNALELDDSALYLCASSPGQAVTLHFGNGTRLTVT.